A selection of T cell receptor beta chains follows, all from one sample in a study of cytomegalovirus exposure and HLA in healthy donors. Libraries were prepared by immunoSEQ multiplex PCR; TCRdb keeps only in-frame clonotypes and omits some of them. The sample includes 99,000 or so clones, around 10% of them seen just once. Sequenced sample: PBMCs. Receptors originate from a man aged 40-50 years in good health and CMV-seropositive. Each CDR3 is given with its conserved first and last residue. The D gene is left open where the match is weak. The size field is filled for only some rows; it gives once, few, many or a size class.

length: 14; D: NA; V: TRBV6-5; J: TRBJ1-3; size: few; CDR3: CASSSTSSGNTIYF; DNA: TGTGCCAGCAGTTCCACAAGCTCTGGAAACACCATATATTTT
length: 11; D: NA; V: TRBV10-2; J: TRBJ2-5; size: few; CDR3: CASSESRAQYF; DNA: TGCGCCAGCAGTGAGTCGAGGGCCCAGTACTTC
length: 15; D: TRBD2; V: TRBV27; J: TRBJ2-1; size: NA; CDR3: CASSLGASGINEQFF; DNA: TGTGCCAGCAGTTTAGGAGCTAGCGGGATAAATGAGCAGTTCTTC
length: 15; D: TRBD1; V: TRBV6-5; J: TRBJ1-1; size: NA; CDR3: CASRPTGGGNTEAFF; DNA: TGTGCCAGCAGACCAACAGGGGGCGGGAACACTGAAGCTTTCTTT
length: 11; D: NA; V: TRBV7-9; J: TRBJ2-7; size: NA; CDR3: CASSLRYEQYF; DNA: TGTGCCAGCAGCCTACGATACGAGCAGTACTTC
length: 15; D: NA; V: TRBV15; J: TRBJ2-3; size: few; CDR3: CATSSVFLAADTQYF; DNA: TGTGCCACCAGCAGTGTCTTTCTAGCAGCCGATACGCAGTATTTT
length: 14; D: NA; V: TRBV5-6; J: TRBJ1-5; size: few; CDR3: CASSYGSTYQPQHF; DNA: TGTGCCAGCAGCTACGGGTCTACCTATCAGCCCCAGCATTTT
length: 17; D: TRBD2; V: TRBV4-1; J: TRBJ2-1; size: few; CDR3: CASSQDAVAGGYNEQFF; DNA: TGCGCCAGCAGCCAAGATGCTGTAGCGGGAGGGTACAATGAGCAGTTCTTC
length: 16; D: NA; V: TRBV2; J: TRBJ2-3; size: NA; CDR3: CASSGLFGISTDTQYF; DNA: TGTGCCAGCAGTGGTCTTTTCGGGATTAGCACAGATACGCAGTATTTT
length: 15; D: TRBD2; V: TRBV7-6; J: TRBJ2-3; size: NA; CDR3: CASSRTSGSVDTQYF; DNA: TGTGCCAGCAGCCGGACTAGCGGGAGTGTGGATACGCAGTATTTT
length: 14; D: NA; V: TRBV11-3; J: TRBJ2-5; size: few; CDR3: CASSLVKIGGTQYF; DNA: TGTGCCAGCAGCTTAGTAAAGATAGGGGGGACCCAGTACTTC
length: 12; D: NA; V: TRBV7-9; J: TRBJ2-7; size: few; CDR3: CASSLTMDEQYF; DNA: TGTGCCAGCAGCTTAACTATGGATGAGCAGTACTTC
length: 14; D: TRBD2; V: TRBV7-7; J: TRBJ2-1; size: NA; CDR3: CASSISGRNNEQFF; DNA: TGTGCTAGCAGCATTAGCGGGAGAAACAATGAGCAGTTCTTC
length: 15; D: NA; V: TRBV27; J: TRBJ1-5; size: few; CDR3: CASSLPERPPGPQHF; DNA: TGTGCCAGCAGTTTACCTGAGAGACCCCCAGGGCCCCAGCATTTT
length: 14; D: TRBD2; V: TRBV2; J: TRBJ2-5; size: few; CDR3: CASSEGLAGVRGHF; DNA: TGTGCCAGCAGTGAGGGGCTAGCGGGAGTCCGGGGCCACTTC
length: 15; D: NA; V: TRBV15; J: TRBJ1-5; size: few; CDR3: CATSGGGGANQPQHF; DNA: TGTGCCACCAGCGGGGGTGGCGGGGCCAATCAGCCCCAGCATTTT
length: 15; D: NA; V: TRBV7-6; J: TRBJ1-2; size: few; CDR3: CASSLGTGTNYGYTF; DNA: TGTGCCAGCAGCTTAGGTACAGGGACTAACTATGGCTACACCTTC
length: 17; D: NA; V: TRBV12-5; J: TRBJ2-3; size: NA; CDR3: CASGLAQRGRITDTQYF; DNA: TGTGCTAGTGGTTTGGCCCAACGGGGTCGGATCACAGATACGCAGTATTTT
length: 13; D: TRBD1; V: TRBV2; J: TRBJ1-1; size: NA; CDR3: CASIGDRGVKAFF; DNA: TGTGCCAGCATTGGGGACAGGGGGGTCAAAGCTTTCTTT
length: 15; D: TRBD2; V: TRBV5-4; J: TRBJ2-1; size: NA; CDR3: CASSFGGTPENEQFF; DNA: TGTGCCAGCAGCTTCGGGGGGACGCCAGAGAATGAGCAGTTCTTC
length: 16; D: NA; V: TRBV7-9; J: TRBJ2-7; size: few; CDR3: CASSTNRETGSYEQYF; DNA: TGTGCCAGCAGCACCAACAGGGAAACGGGCTCCTACGAGCAGTACTTC
length: 15; D: TRBD1; V: TRBV7-2; J: TRBJ1-2; size: few; CDR3: CASSNRQGLNYGYTF; DNA: TGTGCCAGCAGCAATCGACAGGGATTGAACTATGGCTACACCTTC
length: 15; D: TRBD1; V: TRBV7-9; J: TRBJ2-7; size: NA; CDR3: CASSGSGTVTYEQYF; DNA: TGTGCCAGCAGCGGCTCCGGGACAGTCACCTACGAGCAGTACTTC
length: 14; D: NA; V: TRBV5-6; J: TRBJ2-5; size: NA; CDR3: CASSFRQVEETQYF; DNA: TGTGCCAGCAGCTTTCGCCAGGTTGAAGAGACCCAGTACTTC
length: 12; D: NA; V: TRBV6-6; J: TRBJ1-5; size: many; CDR3: CASGGVNQPQHF; DNA: TGTGCCAGCGGGGGGGTCAATCAGCCCCAGCATTTT
length: 15; D: NA; V: TRBV5-6; J: TRBJ1-2; size: few; CDR3: CASSPMAGVVAGYTF; DNA: TGTGCCAGCAGCCCGATGGCCGGGGTAGTGGCTGGCTACACCTTC
length: 16; D: NA; V: TRBV27; J: TRBJ2-1; size: few; CDR3: CASRPWAAGTYNEQFF; DNA: TGTGCCAGCAGACCTTGGGCGGCGGGAACCTACAATGAGCAGTTCTTC
length: 16; D: NA; V: TRBV9; J: TRBJ2-7; size: NA; CDR3: CASSVASSVGGGEQYF; DNA: TGTGCCAGCAGCGTAGCGTCTAGCGTCGGAGGTGGCGAGCAGTACTTC
length: 16; D: TRBD1; V: TRBV7-7; J: TRBJ2-7; size: few; CDR3: CASSLDEDRGVYEQYF; DNA: TGTGCTAGCAGCTTAGACGAAGACAGGGGAGTCTACGAGCAGTACTTC
length: 15; D: TRBD2; V: TRBV29-1; J: TRBJ2-5; size: many; CDR3: CSVGDSGRMGETQYF; DNA: TGCAGCGTTGGTGATAGCGGGAGGATGGGAGAGACCCAGTACTTC
length: 19; D: NA; V: TRBV2; J: TRBJ2-7; size: NA; CDR3: CASSEMRDVLPHPHYEQYF; DNA: TGTGCCAGCAGTGAAATGCGGGATGTACTTCCTCACCCCCACTACGAGCAGTACTTC
length: 14; D: TRBD1; V: TRBV6-1; J: TRBJ1-1; size: NA; CDR3: CASTVDRGDTEAFF; DNA: TGTGCCAGCACCGTCGACAGGGGAGACACTGAAGCTTTCTTT
length: 15; D: TRBD1; V: TRBV5-1; J: TRBJ1-2; size: few; CDR3: CASSLGGTANYGYTF; DNA: TGCGCCAGCAGCTTGGGTGGGACAGCTAACTATGGCTACACCTTC
length: 13; D: TRBD1; V: TRBV2; J: TRBJ1-1; size: NA; CDR3: CASGQGRVAEAFF; DNA: TGTGCCAGCGGACAGGGGAGGGTGGCTGAAGCTTTCTTT
length: 15; D: NA; V: TRBV10-3; J: TRBJ2-2; size: NA; CDR3: CAISESMLRGGELFF; DNA: TGTGCCATCAGTGAGTCGATGTTGCGTGGCGGGGAGCTGTTTTTT
length: 14; D: TRBD1; V: TRBV2; J: TRBJ2-5; size: NA; CDR3: CASSRDRGQETQYF; DNA: TGTGCCAGCAGCCGGGACAGGGGCCAAGAGACCCAGTACTTC
length: 15; D: NA; V: TRBV4-2; J: TRBJ2-2; size: NA; CDR3: CASSPATGNTGELFF; DNA: TGTGCCAGCAGCCCAGCGACAGGGAACACCGGGGAGCTGTTTTTT
length: 15; D: TRBD1; V: TRBV5-6; J: TRBJ2-7; size: NA; CDR3: CASSPGTGGNYEQYF; DNA: TGTGCCAGCAGCCCAGGGACAGGGGGTAACTACGAGCAGTACTTC
length: 15; D: NA; V: TRBV9; J: TRBJ1-4; size: NA; CDR3: CASSASGQGGEKLFF; DNA: TGTGCCAGCAGCGCCTCCGGGCAGGGAGGAGAAAAACTGTTTTTT
length: 11; D: NA; V: TRBV11-2; J: TRBJ2-5; size: NA; CDR3: CASSSEETQYF; DNA: TGTGCCAGCAGCTCCGAAGAGACCCAGTACTTC
length: 15; D: TRBD2; V: TRBV11-3; J: TRBJ2-7; size: few; CDR3: CASSVVAGGFYEQYF; DNA: TGTGCCAGCAGCGTAGTAGCGGGAGGGTTCTACGAGCAGTACTTC
length: 16; D: TRBD2; V: TRBV2; J: TRBJ2-1; size: NA; CDR3: CASRFGMRGGSGEQFF; DNA: TGTGCCAGCAGGTTCGGTATGCGGGGCGGGAGTGGGGAGCAGTTCTTC
length: 14; D: TRBD2; V: TRBV27; J: TRBJ2-7; size: few; CDR3: CASSYGGGPYEQYF; DNA: TGTGCCAGCAGTTATGGCGGGGGTCCCTACGAGCAGTACTTC
length: 15; D: TRBD2; V: TRBV11-3; J: TRBJ2-2; size: NA; CDR3: CASSLFSGSAGELFF; DNA: TGTGCCAGCAGCTTGTTTAGCGGGAGCGCCGGGGAGCTGTTTTTT
length: 18; D: TRBD1; V: TRBV27; J: TRBJ2-7; size: once; CDR3: CASSLSYPGQGTPYEQYF; DNA: TGTGCCAGCAGTTTATCGTACCCGGGACAGGGGACTCCCTACGAGCAGTACTTC
length: 15; D: TRBD2; V: TRBV7-3; J: TRBJ2-1; size: NA; CDR3: CASSSGTTSYNEQFF; DNA: TGTGCCAGCAGCTCAGGGACTACTTCCTACAATGAGCAGTTCTTC
length: 16; D: TRBD2; V: TRBV9; J: TRBJ2-2; size: NA; CDR3: CASSVRLAGVTGELFF; DNA: TGTGCCAGCAGCGTTCGACTAGCGGGAGTCACCGGGGAGCTGTTTTTT
length: 17; D: TRBD2; V: TRBV28; J: TRBJ2-1; size: NA; CDR3: CASSRKKRDSSYNEQFF; DNA: TGTGCCAGCAGTAGGAAAAAGCGGGATAGCTCCTACAATGAGCAGTTCTTC
length: 16; D: TRBD1; V: TRBV19; J: TRBJ1-1; size: few; CDR3: CASSIVTGGLFNEAFF; DNA: TGTGCCAGTAGTATAGTGACAGGGGGCTTATTTAATGAAGCTTTCTTT
length: 14; D: TRBD2; V: TRBV6-6; J: TRBJ2-7; size: few; CDR3: CASKRSSGPYEQYF; DNA: TGTGCCAGCAAGCGTTCTAGCGGACCCTACGAGCAGTACTTC
length: 13; D: TRBD1; V: TRBV18; J: TRBJ2-5; size: few; CDR3: CASSPRQGETQYF; DNA: TGTGCCAGCTCACCACGACAGGGTGAGACCCAGTACTTC
length: 16; D: NA; V: TRBV5-1; J: TRBJ1-2; size: NA; CDR3: CASSSWTRNHRDGYTF; DNA: TGCGCCAGCAGCTCATGGACTCGCAATCACCGGGATGGCTACACCTTC
length: 17; D: TRBD1; V: TRBV4-2; J: TRBJ2-3; size: few; CDR3: CASSQVMGTGETDTQYF; DNA: TGTGCCAGCAGCCAAGTAATGGGGACAGGGGAAACAGATACGCAGTATTTT
length: 17; D: TRBD1; V: TRBV10-2; J: TRBJ1-5; size: NA; CDR3: CASSESWDRGGNQPQHF; DNA: TGCGCCAGCAGTGAGTCGTGGGACAGGGGAGGCAATCAGCCCCAGCATTTT
length: 16; D: TRBD2; V: TRBV30; J: TRBJ2-7; size: NA; CDR3: CAWNPAASGSSYEQYF; DNA: TGTGCCTGGAACCCCGCGGCTAGCGGGAGCTCCTACGAGCAGTACTTC
length: 15; D: NA; V: TRBV28; J: TRBJ1-4; size: few; CDR3: CASSLVGQGEEKLFF; DNA: TGTGCCAGCAGTTTAGTGGGCCAGGGTGAGGAAAAACTGTTTTTT
length: 14; D: NA; V: TRBV28; J: TRBJ2-3; size: NA; CDR3: CASSTDRPTNTQYF; DNA: TGTGCCAGCAGTACCGATCGACCGACTAATACGCAGTATTTT
length: 16; D: TRBD2; V: TRBV7-3; J: TRBJ2-7; size: NA; CDR3: CASSLNPLAGGGEQYF; DNA: TGTGCCAGCAGCCTAAACCCACTAGCGGGAGGAGGCGAGCAGTACTTC
length: 15; D: NA; V: TRBV4-1; J: TRBJ1-6; size: NA; CDR3: CASSQEEAVGSPLHF; DNA: TGCGCCAGCAGCCAAGAGGAGGCGGTTGGGTCACCCCTCCACTTT